A selection of T cell receptor beta chains follows, all from one sample in a study of cytomegalovirus exposure and HLA in healthy donors. The data were produced by immunoSEQ multiplex PCR, yet TCRdb's version contains in-frame clones alone and is incomplete. The sample has approximately 210,000 clones, 70% to 80% seen once. Sequenced material: PBMCs. These receptors were collected from a male donor in good health and CMV-seropositive. Each CDR3 is given with its conserved first and last residue. The D gene is left open where the match is weak. Clone size is stated in some rows and not others, as once, few, many or a class when expanded.

D,J,V,size,CDR3,DNA
.,TRBJ2-1,TRBV9,.,CASSVAGLAFPSYNEQFF,TGTGCCAGCAGCGTAGCTGGGCTAGCCTTTCCCTCCTACAATGAGCAGTTCTTC
TRBD1,TRBJ2-2,TRBV7-9,few,CASSLPGTGAGELFF,TGTGCCAGCAGCTTACCGGGGACAGGGGCCGGGGAGCTGTTTTTT
.,TRBJ2-7,TRBV6-1,once,CASRVTGHSYEQYF,TGTGCCAGCAGGGTGACAGGACACTCCTACGAGCAGTACTTC
.,TRBJ2-1,TRBV5-1,.,CASSLDVGGRVSNEQFF,TGCGCCAGCAGCTTGGATGTGGGTGGGAGAGTATCCAATGAGCAGTTCTTC
TRBD2,TRBJ2-1,TRBV4-1,.,CASSQDRRLAGYNEQFF,TGCGCCAGCAGCCAAGATAGGCGGCTAGCGGGGTACAATGAGCAGTTCTTC
.,TRBJ1-5,TRBV18,once,CASSPPMGEGPQHF,TGTGCCAGCTCACCACCGATGGGGGAGGGGCCCCAGCATTTT
TRBD1,TRBJ2-7,TRBV10-3,once,CAISWDSRDEQYF,TGTGCCATCAGTTGGGACAGTAGGGACGAGCAGTACTTC
TRBD1,TRBJ2-7,TRBV14,.,CASTGGQGNEQYF,TGTGCCAGCACCGGGGGACAGGGGAACGAGCAGTACTTC
.,TRBJ1-6,TRBV14,.,CASSQGGGLRSPLHF,TGTGCCAGCAGCCAAGGGGGGGGCCTAAGGTCACCCCTCCACTTT
.,TRBJ1-5,TRBV5-6,.,CASSVLDRDNQPQHF,TGTGCCAGCAGCGTTCTTGACAGAGACAATCAGCCCCAGCATTTT
TRBD2,TRBJ2-1,TRBV30,.,CAWTGGSNPYNEQFF,TGTGCCTGGACCGGCGGGAGTAATCCCTACAATGAGCAGTTCTTC
.,TRBJ2-3,TRBV6-1,few,CASSEKGGTDTQYF,TGTGCCAGCAGTGAAAAAGGGGGCACAGATACGCAGTATTTT
.,TRBJ1-3,TRBV5-1,.,CASSFASPGNTIYF,TGCGCCAGCAGCTTTGCGAGCCCTGGAAACACCATATATTTT
TRBD1,TRBJ1-2,TRBV5-4,.,CASSMPGQLYGYTF,TGTGCCAGCAGCATGCCGGGACAGCTCTATGGCTACACCTTC
TRBD2,TRBJ2-7,TRBV6-5,.,CASSYVLAGAYEQYF,TGTGCCAGCAGTTACGTACTAGCGGGGGCCTACGAGCAGTACTTC
TRBD1,TRBJ2-5,TRBV7-6,.,CASSLPGQSSETQYF,TGTGCCAGCAGCTTACCGGGACAGAGTTCAGAGACCCAGTACTTC
.,TRBJ2-5,TRBV15,.,CATSRYRQETQYF,TGTGCCACCAGCAGGTACAGGCAAGAGACCCAGTACTTC
TRBD1,TRBJ2-7,TRBV10-3,.,CAISVARGGIYEQYF,TGTGCCATCAGTGTGGCCCGAGGGGGCATCTACGAGCAGTACTTC
TRBD2,TRBJ2-3,TRBV5-1,.,CASSHSEPGLAGGGMSTDTQYF,TGCGCCAGCAGCCACTCAGAGCCGGGACTAGCGGGGGGCGGTATGAGCACAGATACGCAGTATTTT
TRBD2,TRBJ2-1,TRBV19,.,CASSIQFGAGGNNEQFF,TGTGCCAGTAGTATACAGTTCGGAGCGGGGGGTAACAATGAGCAGTTCTTC
TRBD2,TRBJ2-2,TRBV7-3,.,CASSLSGTSAGELFF,TGTGCCAGCAGCTTATCCGGGACTAGCGCCGGGGAGCTGTTTTTT
.,TRBJ2-7,TRBV2,.,CASSSPGVSYEQYF,TGTGCCAGCAGTAGCCCAGGGGTATCCTACGAGCAGTACTTC
.,TRBJ2-1,TRBV5-1,.,CASSLGGAGASYNEQFF,TGCGCCAGCAGCTTGGGAGGGGCGGGGGCATCATACAATGAGCAGTTCTTC
TRBD1,TRBJ2-7,TRBV7-2,.,CASSLSSGTGGYEQYF,TGTGCCAGCAGCTTATCCTCCGGGACAGGGGGCTACGAGCAGTACTTC
TRBD2,TRBJ2-2,TRBV6-4,.,CASKAGLTGELFF,TGTGCCAGCAAAGCGGGACTCACCGGGGAGCTGTTTTTT
.,TRBJ2-7,TRBV30,few,CAWSRLARDEQYF,TGTGCCTGGAGTCGCCTAGCCCGGGACGAGCAGTACTTC
TRBD2,TRBJ2-7,TRBV11-2,.,CASSLDWNSGRDYEQYF,TGTGCCAGCAGCTTAGATTGGAATAGCGGGAGGGACTACGAGCAGTACTTC
.,TRBJ1-1,TRBV7-2,.,CASSYWAGANLNTEAFF,TGTGCCAGCAGTTACTGGGCAGGGGCCAACCTGAACACTGAAGCTTTCTTT
.,TRBJ1-2,TRBV5-1,.,CASSLGGRREGYTF,TGCGCCAGCAGCTTGGGGGGGCGCCGAGAAGGCTACACCTTC